Following are 29 T cell receptor beta chains from one sample sequenced in a study of T cell responses to AZD1222 COVID-19 vaccine. Profiled with immunoSEQ multiplex PCR; TCRdb holds only in-frame clones, not every one. The sample includes 110,000 to 150,000 clones, roughly 93% of them seen just once. The sequencing here drew on peripheral blood, taken 28 days after the second AZD1222 dose. The receptors were gathered from an adult who received the AZD1222 COVID-19 vaccine.

This sequence joins TRBV5-1 and TRBJ1-3; D gene uncertain. V lost 0 bases and J 3 bases, leaving 7 bases between the germline ends. Germline V gives CDR1 SGHRS, CDR2 YFSETQ. This CDR3 is built from 14 residues. The CDR3 protein is CASSLDGDGNTIYF. DNA for the CDR3: TGCGCCAGCAGCTTGGATGGGGATGGAAACACCATATATTTT.

The J gene is TRBJ2-5, the V gene TRBV7-6; unclear D gene. Germline CDR1 SGHVS, CDR2 FNYEAQ. The CDR3 spans 13 residues. Trimming shortened V by 4 bases and J by 1 base, and 7 bases separated the two germline ends. CDR3 coding DNA: TGTGCCAGCAGCTCCCAACGCCAAGAGACCCAGTACTTC. Translation gives CASSSQRQETQYF.

V gene TRBV27 combines with J gene TRBJ1-2, with TRBD1 matching 7 bases. V shed 3 bases, J shed 1 base, and the junction held 2 bases outside the gene matches. Germline CDR1 MNHEY, CDR2 SMNVEV (reference sequence). The CDR3 sequence is 14 residues long. CDR3: CASSFAGGNYGYTF. DNA for the CDR3: TGTGCCAGCAGTTTCGCAGGGGGTAACTATGGCTACACCTTC.

V gene TRBV29-1 combines with J gene TRBJ1-1; a possible D gene is TRBD1 (5 bases). Looked up from germline, CDR1 is SQVTM and CDR2 is ANQGSEA. CDR3 length: 16 amino acids. The germline V and J ends were trimmed by 6 bases and 1 base, with 21 bases remaining between them. CDR3 DNA: TGCAGCGTGGGGGGTAACCGGGACTTGAAGAACACTGAAGCTTTCTTT. It encodes CSVGGNRDLKNTEAFF.

The V call is TRBV11-2, the J call TRBJ2-1; a weak D match, TRBD2 (5 bases). The CDR3 loop spans 16 amino acids. Germline V CDR1 and CDR2: SGHAT, FQNNGV. The V gene lost 0 bases and the J gene lost 1 base, with 10 bases spanning the gap. The CDR3 nucleotides read TGTGCCAGCAGCTTAGAACTAGGAAGGTCCTACAATGAGCAGTTCTTC. The encoded protein is CASSLELGRSYNEQFF.

The chain is built from TRBV18 and TRBJ2-3; 8 bases fit TRBD1. V lost 5 bases and J lost 6; bases outside the gene matches: 10. The CDR3 runs to 15 residues. Germline CDR1 is KGHSH and CDR2 is LQKENI. This chain's CDR3 is CASSTGTGLGDTQYF. In nucleotides, the CDR3 is TGTGCCAGCTCAACCGGGACAGGTCTCGGGGATACGCAGTATTTT.

A few counts support this clone. This chain links TRBV7-9 with TRBJ1-4, with D unclear. CDR3 length: 12 amino acids. The ends were cut back, 5 bases at V and 8 bases at J, with 9 bases in the middle. Germline CDR1 is SEHNR and CDR2 is FQNEAQ (reference sequence). The CDR3 sequence: CASSPKVEKLFF. The CDR3 bases are TGTGCCAGCAGCCCCAAGGTGGAAAAACTGTTTTTT.

This clone was seen just once. The rearrangement joins TRBV10-3 to TRBJ2-3; 7 positions agree with TRBD2. Trimming took 5 bases from V and 2 from J; bases not matched to a gene: 7. CDR3 size: 15 residues. The germline CDR1 and CDR2 sequences are ENHRY and SYGVKD. CDR3 sequence (DNA): TGTGCCATCAGTCAACCAACTAGCGTCACAGATACGCAGTATTTT. Translating it yields CAISQPTSVTDTQYF.

The chain has TRBV4-1 and TRBJ1-3; D unresolved. Germline CDR1 is MGHRA and CDR2 is YSYEKL. This CDR3 contains 13 residues. Trimming took 8 bases from V and 6 from J, leaving 14 bases between them. CDR3 nucleotides: TGCGCCAGCTCTGGACCGGGAGAAAACACCATATATTTT. It is translated as CASSGPGENTIYF.

The chain uses TRBV2 and TRBJ1-2; the match to TRBD1 covers 7 bases. With V trimmed by 4 bases and J by 4 bases, 6 bases remained unmatched. Looked up from germline, CDR1 is SNHLY and CDR2 is FYNNEI. The CDR3 runs to 14 residues. CDR3 loop: CASSVVTGFYGYTF. The DNA for the CDR3 is TGTGCCAGCAGTGTCGTGACAGGGTTCTATGGCTACACCTTC.

The V gene is TRBV4-1, the J gene TRBJ2-6, with D maybe TRBD1 (6 bases). Germline CDR1 and CDR2: MGHRA and YSYEKL. CDR3 length equals 16 residues. Between the trimmed V and J ends, which lost 4 bases and 0 bases, there was a span of 10 bases. Here the CDR3 reads CASSRSQGSGANVLTF. The CDR3 DNA reads as TGCGCCAGCAGCCGATCACAGGGCTCTGGGGCCAACGTCCTGACTTTC.

This clone was observed once. This rearrangement joins TRBV9 to TRBJ1-5, with D tentatively TRBD1 (6 bases). CDR1 and CDR2 (germline): SGDLS, YYNGEE. V lost 0 bases, J lost 8 bases, and 12 bases lay in between. This CDR3 region has 14 residues. The CDR3 region has the DNA TGTGCCAGCAGCGTAGGACAGGACACCAAGCCCCAGCATTTT. Translation: CASSVGQDTKPQHF. Drawing the rest from reference TRBV9 and TRBJ1-5, the complete variable domain is DSGVTQTPKHLITATGQRVTLRCSPRSGDLSVYWYQQSLDQGLQFLIQYYNGEERAKGNILERFSAQQFPDLHSELNLSSLELGDSALYFCASSVGQDTKPQHFGDGTRLSIL.

The chain recombines TRBV12-3 or TRBV12-4 with TRBJ2-5; unclear D gene. Trimming removed 5 bases at V and 7 bases at J, with 14 bases between. The CDR3 is 13 amino acids. The CDR3 DNA reads TGTGCCAGCAGTCGTCTCCGGATTGGGACCCAGTACTTC. It specifies CASSRLRIGTQYF.

The chain couples TRBV7-8 to TRBJ1-5; D gene unclear. Trimming left V 4 bases short and J 0 bases short, with 10 bases between. The V gene's germline CDR1 is SGHVS and CDR2 FQNEAQ. The CDR3 has 15 amino acids. In DNA form, the CDR3 reads TGTGCCAGCAGCTCGGAAGATACTAGCAATCAGCCCCAGCATTTT. It translates to CASSSEDTSNQPQHF.

This sequence joins TRBV10-2 and TRBJ1-6; TRBD1 is a possible D gene (6 bases). The CDR3 has 14 amino acids. CDR1 WSHSY and CDR2 SAAADI come from the germline V gene. The V and J ends lost 2 bases and 7 bases respectively, with 9 bases between them. DNA of the CDR3: TGCGCCAGCAGTGAGCCAGGGGACAATTCACCCCTCCACTTT. Amino acids: CASSEPGDNSPLHF.

The V and J genes are TRBV2 and TRBJ2-1; TRBD2 aligns across 12 bases. Germline loops: CDR1 SNHLY, CDR2 FYNNEI. With 5 bases clipped from V and 5 bases from J, the junction kept 4 bases outside the gene matches. The CDR3 loop spans 15 amino acids. DNA of the CDR3: TGTGCCAGCAGTCGATGGACTAGCGGGGACAATGAGCAGTTCTTC. Encoded protein: CASSRWTSGDNEQFF.

This clone was detected once. The rearrangement uses TRBV27 and TRBJ2-1; the D is unclear. Germline assignment: CDR1 MNHEY and CDR2 SMNVEV (reference sequence). The ends were cut back, 5 bases at V and 10 bases at J, with 15 bases in the middle. The CDR3 is 13 residues long. The CDR3 DNA is TGTGCCAGCAGTAATGTGCCGAGTCGCGAGCAGTTCTTC. Its translation is CASSNVPSREQFF.

The V and J genes are TRBV7-3 and TRBJ1-2; no clear D gene. This CDR3 has 13 residues. Trimming cost V 3 bases and J 8 bases, with 13 bases left between them. CDR1 and CDR2 (germline): SGHTA, FQGTGA. CDR3: CASSFAGTGGYTF. CDR3 sequence (DNA): TGTGCCAGCAGCTTCGCAGGAACGGGGGGCTACACCTTC.

The chain uses TRBV18 and TRBJ2-7; perhaps TRBD1 as D (5 bases). Trimming took 0 bases from V and 3 from J, leaving 12 bases between them. Germline CDR1 KGHSH, CDR2 LQKENI. The CDR3 length is 15 residues. CDR3 coding DNA: TGTGCCAGCTCACCACCGGTCAGGGCGTACTACGAGCAGTACTTC. It is translated as CASSPPVRAYYEQYF. Complete variable domain (other parts from reference TRBV18 and TRBJ2-7): NAGVMQNPRHLVRRRGQEARLRCSPMKGHSHVYWYRQLPEEGLKFMVYLQKENIIDESGMPKERFSAEFPKEGPSILRIQQVVRGDSAAYFCASSPPVRAYYEQYFGPGTRLTVT.

This chain uses TRBV4-2 with TRBJ2-1, with 8 bases identical to TRBD2. This CDR3 is 18 amino acids long. Looked up from germline, CDR1 is LGHNA and CDR2 is YNFKEQ. Trimming removed 0 bases from V and 1 base from J; junction bases left unmatched: 8. This CDR3 reads CASSQDLQRGHSYNEQFF. CDR3 in DNA: TGTGCCAGCAGCCAAGACTTGCAGCGGGGGCATTCCTACAATGAGCAGTTCTTC.

The chain joins TRBV5-1 to TRBJ2-2, with 7 bases lining up with TRBD1. The V gene end was trimmed by 3 bases and the J gene end by 7 bases; junction bases not matched to a gene: 6. The CDR3 contains 14 residues. Germline assignment: CDR1 SGHRS and CDR2 YFSETQ. DNA for the CDR3: TGCGCCAGCAGCTGGTCCGCAGGGGGCGGGGAGCTGTTTTTT. Amino acids: CASSWSAGGGELFF.

This clone is a singleton in its sample. The chain joins TRBV3-1 (or the pseudogene TRBV3-2) to TRBJ1-2; D not certain. Deletions cut 4 bases from V and 4 bases from J, with 13 bases between. The germline gives CDR1 LGHDT, CDR2 YNNKEL (reference sequence). This CDR3 is 14 amino acids long. The CDR3 spells CASSLSAQTYGYTF. The CDR3 DNA follows: TGTGCCAGCAGCCTAAGCGCACAGACCTATGGCTACACCTTC.

This chain connects TRBV5-1 to TRBJ2-7; 7 bases map to TRBD1. CDR3 length: 13 amino acids. CDR1 and CDR2 from the germline V gene are SGHRS and YFSETQ. V dropped 7 bases and J dropped 1; count of bases not matched to a gene: 5. The chain's CDR3 is CASHRDSSYEQYF. The CDR3 nucleotides are TGCGCCAGCCACAGGGACAGTTCCTACGAGCAGTACTTC.

The chain links TRBV25-1 to TRBJ1-4; D not resolved. V shed 2 bases and J shed 3 bases, with 7 bases lying between them. CDR3 length equals 14 residues. Germline V gene sequence: CDR1 MGHDK, CDR2 SYGVNS. The CDR3 region is CASSERVSNEKLFF. Here the CDR3 DNA reads TGTGCCAGCAGTGAAAGGGTATCTAATGAAAAACTGTTTTTT.

The J gene is TRBJ2-2, the V gene TRBV18, with 8 nucleotides matching TRBD2. The CDR3 is 17 amino acids. Per germline, CDR1 KGHSH and CDR2 LQKENI. V was pared by 2 bases and J by 2 bases, with 7 bases of the junction left unmatched. CDR3 loop: CASSPFRTSRNTGELFF. CDR3 DNA sequence: TGTGCCAGCTCACCATTTAGGACTAGCCGAAACACCGGGGAGCTGTTTTTT.

The rearrangement joins TRBV6-6 to TRBJ1-6, with no clear D. The CDR3 loop spans 14 amino acids. Deletions cut 1 base from V and 8 bases from J, with 9 bases between. CDR1 is MNHNY and CDR2 is SVGAGI in the germline V gene (reference sequence). CDR3 bases: TGTGCCAGCAGTTACTTCCGGGCGGATTCACCCCTCCACTTT. Protein sequence: CASSYFRADSPLHF.

V usage is TRBV2 and J usage is TRBJ2-1, with D unclear. CDR3 length: 14 amino acids. The V and J ends lost 2 bases and 3 bases respectively, with 8 bases between them. From germline, CDR1 is SNHLY and CDR2 FYNNEI. CDR3 residues: CASSELGFYNEQFF. CDR3 coding DNA: TGTGCCAGCAGTGAACTTGGCTTCTACAATGAGCAGTTCTTC.

The chain joins TRBV11-3 to TRBJ1-5; maybe TRBD1 (5 bases). Trimming shortened V by 1 base and J by 4 bases, and 11 bases separated the two germline ends. The germline CDR1 and CDR2 sequences are SGHNT and YENEEA. The CDR3 is 15 residues long. The CDR3 nucleotides read TGTGCCAGCAGCTTAGTGTGGGGGTCGAATCAGCCCCAGCATTTT. It yields the protein CASSLVWGSNQPQHF.

The chain couples TRBV5-4 to TRBJ2-3; 8 bases are shared with TRBD1. CDR1 and CDR2 from the germline V gene are SGHNT and YYREEE (reference sequence). There are 13 residues in the CDR3. J gave up 5 bases and V 10 bases, and 9 bases lay outside the gene matches. Here the CDR3 DNA reads TGTGCCTCTCTTGACAGGGGAGGAGATACGCAGTATTTT. Translation: CASLDRGGDTQYF.